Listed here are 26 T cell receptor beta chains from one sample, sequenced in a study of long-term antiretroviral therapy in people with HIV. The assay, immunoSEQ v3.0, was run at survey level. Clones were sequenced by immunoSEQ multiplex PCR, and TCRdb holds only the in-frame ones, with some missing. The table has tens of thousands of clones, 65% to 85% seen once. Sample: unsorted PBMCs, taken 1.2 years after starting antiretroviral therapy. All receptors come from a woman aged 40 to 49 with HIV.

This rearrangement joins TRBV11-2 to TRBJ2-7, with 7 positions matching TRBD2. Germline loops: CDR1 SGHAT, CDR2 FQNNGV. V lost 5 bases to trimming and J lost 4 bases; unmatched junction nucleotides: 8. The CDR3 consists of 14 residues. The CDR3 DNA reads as TGTGCCAGCAGCCCGTCTAGCGGAATATACGAGCAGTACTTC. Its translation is CASSPSSGIYEQYF.

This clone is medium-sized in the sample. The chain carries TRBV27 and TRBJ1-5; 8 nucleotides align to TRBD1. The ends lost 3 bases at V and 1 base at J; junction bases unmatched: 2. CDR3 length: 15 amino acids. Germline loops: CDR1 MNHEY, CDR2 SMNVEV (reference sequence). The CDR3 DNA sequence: TGTGCCAGCAGTTTGGGGACAGGCAGCAATCAGCCCCAGCATTTT. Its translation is CASSLGTGSNQPQHF.

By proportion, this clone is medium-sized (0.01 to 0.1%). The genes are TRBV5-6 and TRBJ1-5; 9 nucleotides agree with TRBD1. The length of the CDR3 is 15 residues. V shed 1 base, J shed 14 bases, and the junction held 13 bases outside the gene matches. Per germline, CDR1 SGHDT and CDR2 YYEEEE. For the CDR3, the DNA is TGTGCCAGCAGCTTGCACTCTCACCGGGACAGGGTCGAGCATTTT. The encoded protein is CASSLHSHRDRVEHF. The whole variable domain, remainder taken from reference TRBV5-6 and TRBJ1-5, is DAGVTQSPTHLIKTRGQQVTLRCSPKSGHDTVSWYQQALGQGPQFIFQYYEEEERQRGNFPDRFSGHQFPNYSSELNVNALLLGDSALYLCASSLHSHRDRVEHFGDGTRLSIL.

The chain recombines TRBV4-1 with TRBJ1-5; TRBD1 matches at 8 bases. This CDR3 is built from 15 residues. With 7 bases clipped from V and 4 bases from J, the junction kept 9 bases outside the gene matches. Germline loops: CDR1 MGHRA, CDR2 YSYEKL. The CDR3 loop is CASTQGDASNQPQHF. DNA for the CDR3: TGCGCCAGCACACAGGGGGACGCATCAAATCAGCCCCAGCATTTT.

CDR3 DNA: TGCAGCGTTGAAGTGGTCGCGGCTTCCTACGAGCAGTACTTC. This translates into CSVEVVAASYEQYF. The chain links TRBV29-1 to TRBJ2-7; D ambiguous. Germline V gives CDR1 SQVTM, CDR2 ANQGSEA. Trimming left V 1 base short and J 1 base short, with 11 bases between. This CDR3 is built from 14 residues.

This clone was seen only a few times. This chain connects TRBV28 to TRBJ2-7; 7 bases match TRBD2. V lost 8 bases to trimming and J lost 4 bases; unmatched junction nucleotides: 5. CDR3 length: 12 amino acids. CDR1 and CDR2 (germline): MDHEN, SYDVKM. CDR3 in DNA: TGTGCCAGCGGGCTAGCGGAATACGAGCAGTACTTC. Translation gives CASGLAEYEQYF.

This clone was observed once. The chain's CDR3 is CASRRSGSSYEQYF. The CDR3 DNA is TGTGCCAGCAGACGTAGCGGGAGCTCCTACGAGCAGTACTTC. The gene calls are TRBV6-5 and TRBJ2-7; 9 bases are a match to TRBD2. Germline V gene data show CDR1 as MNHEY and CDR2 as SVGAGI. This CDR3 is 14 amino acids long. Germline trimming cut 6 bases from V and 0 bases from J; bases unmatched to any gene: 3.

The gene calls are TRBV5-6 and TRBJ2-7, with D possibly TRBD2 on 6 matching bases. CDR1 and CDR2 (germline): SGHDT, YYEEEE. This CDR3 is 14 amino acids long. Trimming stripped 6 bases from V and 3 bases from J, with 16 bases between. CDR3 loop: CASNVGLGGYEQYF. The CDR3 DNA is TGTGCCAGCAATGTCGGATTGGGGGGCTACGAGCAGTACTTC.

In DNA form, the CDR3 reads TGTGCCAGCAGTTTACTTACATCGCCCCAGCATTTT. Translation: CASSLLTSPQHF. J is TRBJ1-5 and V is TRBV28; no reliable D call. Germline V gene lookup returns CDR1 MDHEN and CDR2 SYDVKM. CDR3 length: 12 residues. V was clipped by 2 bases and J by 9 bases, with 8 bases between them.

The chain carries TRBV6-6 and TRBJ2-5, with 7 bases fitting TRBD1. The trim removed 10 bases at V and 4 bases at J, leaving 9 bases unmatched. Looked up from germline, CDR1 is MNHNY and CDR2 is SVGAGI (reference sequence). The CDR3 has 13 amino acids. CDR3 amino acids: CATRQGPRETQYF. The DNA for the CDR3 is TGTGCCACCCGACAGGGCCCTAGAGAGACCCAGTACTTC.

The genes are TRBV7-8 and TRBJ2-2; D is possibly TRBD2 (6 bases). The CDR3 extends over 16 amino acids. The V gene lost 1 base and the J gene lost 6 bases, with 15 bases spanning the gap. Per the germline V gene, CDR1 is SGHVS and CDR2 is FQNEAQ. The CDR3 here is CASSLVGGIIAGELFF. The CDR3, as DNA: TGTGCCAGCAGCTTAGTTGGGGGGATAATCGCCGGGGAGCTGTTTTTT.

CDR3 DNA sequence: TGTGCCAGCAGCCTCCGGGACAGGGCAGCAGATACGCAGTATTTT. This codes for CASSLRDRAADTQYF. The chain combines TRBV9 with TRBJ2-3; 9 bases line up with TRBD1. The J segment lost 4 bases and the V segment lost 4 bases, leaving 7 bases of the junction unmatched. From germline, CDR1 is SGDLS and CDR2 YYNGEE. This CDR3 comprises 15 residues.

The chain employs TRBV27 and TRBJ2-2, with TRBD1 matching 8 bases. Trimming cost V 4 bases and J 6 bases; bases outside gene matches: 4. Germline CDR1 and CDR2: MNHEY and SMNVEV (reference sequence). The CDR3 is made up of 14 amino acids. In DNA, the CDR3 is TGTGCCAGCAGTTCGGGACAGGCGGCCGGGGAGCTGTTTTTT. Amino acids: CASSSGQAAGELFF.

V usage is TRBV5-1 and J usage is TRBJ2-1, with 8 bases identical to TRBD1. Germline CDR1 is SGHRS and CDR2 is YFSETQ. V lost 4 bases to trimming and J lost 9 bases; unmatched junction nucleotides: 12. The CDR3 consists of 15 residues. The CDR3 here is CASSPRIQGAGEQFF. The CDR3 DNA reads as TGCGCCAGCAGCCCCAGAATCCAGGGGGCAGGTGAGCAGTTCTTC.

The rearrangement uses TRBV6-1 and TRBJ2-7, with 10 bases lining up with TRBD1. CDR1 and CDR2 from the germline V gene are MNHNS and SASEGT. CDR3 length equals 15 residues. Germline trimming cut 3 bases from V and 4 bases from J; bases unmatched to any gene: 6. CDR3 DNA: TGTGCCAGCAGTGATCGGTTGGGACAGGGGTACGAGCAGTACTTC. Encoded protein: CASSDRLGQGYEQYF.

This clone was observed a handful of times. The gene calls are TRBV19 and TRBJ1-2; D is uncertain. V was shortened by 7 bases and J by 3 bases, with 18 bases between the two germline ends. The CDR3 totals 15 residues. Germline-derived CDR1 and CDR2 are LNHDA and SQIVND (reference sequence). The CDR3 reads CASKETDTRDYGYTF. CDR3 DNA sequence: TGTGCCAGTAAGGAAACGGATACGAGAGACTATGGCTACACCTTC.

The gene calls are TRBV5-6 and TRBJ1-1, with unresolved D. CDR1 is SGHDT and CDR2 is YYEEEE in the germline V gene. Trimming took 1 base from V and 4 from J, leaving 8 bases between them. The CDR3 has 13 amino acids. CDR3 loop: CASSLFSSTEAFF. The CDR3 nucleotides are TGTGCCAGCAGCTTGTTCAGCTCCACTGAAGCTTTCTTT.

The CDR3 loop reads CASSQAGGRAGDEQFF. CDR3 nucleotide sequence: TGCGCCAGCAGCCAAGCAGGCGGGAGGGCTGGGGATGAGCAGTTCTTC. The chain recombines TRBV4-3 with TRBJ2-1; TRBD2 matches 9 bases. This CDR3 has 16 residues. The germline V gene encodes CDR1 LGHNA and CDR2 YSLEER. The J segment lost 8 bases and the V segment lost 1 base, leaving 9 bases of the junction unmatched.

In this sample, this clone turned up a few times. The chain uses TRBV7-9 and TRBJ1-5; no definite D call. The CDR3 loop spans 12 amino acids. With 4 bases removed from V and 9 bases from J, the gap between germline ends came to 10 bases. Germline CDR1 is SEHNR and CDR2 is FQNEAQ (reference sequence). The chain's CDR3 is CASSYSSWPQHF. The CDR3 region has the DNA TGTGCCAGCAGCTACTCGTCGTGGCCCCAGCATTTT. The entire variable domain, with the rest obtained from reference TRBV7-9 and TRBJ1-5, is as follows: DTGVSQNPRHKITKRGQNVTFRCDPISEHNRLYWYRQTLGQGPEFLTYFQNEAQLEKSRLLSDRFSAERPKGSFSTLEIQRTEQGDSAMYLCASSYSSWPQHFGDGTRLSIL.

CDR3 sequence reads: CASSLGYSGNTIYF. The DNA of the CDR3 is TGTGCCAGCAGCTTAGGCTACTCTGGAAACACCATATATTTT. The rearrangement links TRBV7-6 to TRBJ1-3; D uncertain. The V end lost 1 base, the J end lost 0 bases, and 4 bases lay between the germline ends. CDR3 length: 14 amino acids. Germline CDR1 reads SGHVS; CDR2 reads FNYEAQ.

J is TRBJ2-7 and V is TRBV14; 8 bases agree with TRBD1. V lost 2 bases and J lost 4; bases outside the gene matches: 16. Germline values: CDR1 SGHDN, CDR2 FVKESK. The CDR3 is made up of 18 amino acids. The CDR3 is CASSQLTGAPHLRYEQYF. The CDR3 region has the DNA TGTGCCAGCAGCCAATTGACAGGGGCGCCCCACCTGCGATACGAGCAGTACTTC.

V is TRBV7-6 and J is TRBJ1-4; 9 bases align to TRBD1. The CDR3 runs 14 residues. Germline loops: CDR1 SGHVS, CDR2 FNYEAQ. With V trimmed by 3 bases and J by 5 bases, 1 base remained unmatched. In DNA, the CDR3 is TGTGCCAGCAGCTTGACAGGGGGGAATGAAAAACTGTTTTTT. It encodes CASSLTGGNEKLFF.

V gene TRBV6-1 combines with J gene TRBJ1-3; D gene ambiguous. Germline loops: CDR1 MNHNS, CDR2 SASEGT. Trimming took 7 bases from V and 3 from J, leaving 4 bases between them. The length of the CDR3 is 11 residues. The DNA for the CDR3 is TGTGCCAGCACTTTTGGAAACACCATATATTTT. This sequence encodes CASTFGNTIYF.

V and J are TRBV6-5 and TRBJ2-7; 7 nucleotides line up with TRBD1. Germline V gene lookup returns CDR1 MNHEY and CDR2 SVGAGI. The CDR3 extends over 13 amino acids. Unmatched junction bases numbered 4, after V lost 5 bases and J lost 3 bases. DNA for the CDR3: TGTGCCAGCAGTACCGGACAGGTCTACGAGCAGTACTTC. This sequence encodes CASSTGQVYEQYF.

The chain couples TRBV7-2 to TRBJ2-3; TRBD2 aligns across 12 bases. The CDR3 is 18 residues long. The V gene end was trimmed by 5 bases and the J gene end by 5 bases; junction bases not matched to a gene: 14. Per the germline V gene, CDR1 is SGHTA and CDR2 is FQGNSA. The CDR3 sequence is CASSLILLAGGPVDTQYF. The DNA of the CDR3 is TGTGCCAGCAGCCTTATTCTCCTAGCGGGAGGGCCGGTAGATACGCAGTATTTT.

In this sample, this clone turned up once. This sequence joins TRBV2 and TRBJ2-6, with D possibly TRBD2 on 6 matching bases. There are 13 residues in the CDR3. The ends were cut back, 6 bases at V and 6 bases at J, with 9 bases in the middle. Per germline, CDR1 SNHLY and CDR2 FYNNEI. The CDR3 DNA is TGTGCCAGCAGGCGGGGTCTGGCCAACGTCCTGACTTTC. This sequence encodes CASRRGLANVLTF.